This T cell receptor (beta chain) emerged from a study of tumor-infiltrating lymphocytes in oesophageal squamous cell carcinoma (dated by TCRdb to the mid-2010s). Trimming removed 0 bases from V and 0 bases from J, leaving 10 bases between the germline ends. The CDR1 and CDR2 encoded by the germline V gene (reference sequence) are MNHNY and SVGAGI. Inclusive of the bounding cysteine and phenylalanine, the CDR3 is 16 residues long. CDR3 DNA is the only sequence kept; it has 48 bases, read in frame from the first base. Receptors were amplified or captured by PCR. Sequencing relied on an Illumina HiSeq 2000. Through fastp at Q25 and MiXCR, TCRdb rebuilt clones from the public reads, retaining in-frame beta chains. Here each entry gathers all rows of one CDR3 protein and keeps the most common genes and DNA. This sample is represented by approximately 12,000 distinct CDR3 sequences; roughly three fifths of them were singletons. The top ten hold roughly 45% of the sample.

Notes on this clonotype: No cognate antigen has been identified for it. No base quality values were provided; no much bigger clone lies one nucleotide off.

This clonotype was sampled from a female donor with esophageal squamous cell carcinoma. The sequence is built from TRBV6-6 and TRBJ2-3; the D segment cannot be called with confidence. The sample was esophageal tumor tissue. The CDR3 amino acid sequence is: CASSYSGSLSTDTQYF. The nucleotide sequence is given as TGTGCCAGCAGTTACTCTGGTTCCCTAAGCACAGATACGCAGTATTTT.